This TCR beta chain originates from a study of identical twins. The study's findings and limits: Weaker excess twin sharing was observed in beta out-of-frame sequences. Out-of-frame alpha sequences that twins shared showed excess low generation probability.

CDR1 and CDR2 (germline): ENHRY, SYGVKD. CDR3 length: 13 residues. V lost 3 bases to trimming and J lost 1 base, with 7 bases between them. The cDNA had a unique molecular identifier and a template-switch universal primer site. MiXCR, run by TCRdb on the 5' RACE reads, gives a single entry per CDR3 protein. In the table there are roughly 630,000 distinct CDR3 sequences, under 8.5% of which are singletons. As for this clonotype: Its antigen is still unknown.

Separately, the same data were catalogued under a study of yellow fever vaccine responses in identical twins. That source notes: Convergence reportedly seemed to mark part of the twins' vaccine T cell response, with personalization marking the rest.

The rearrangement uses TRBV10-3 and TRBJ2-7, with a possible D match to TRBD2 (5 bases). The sequence was collected from a woman under 30 in good health. Material for sequencing was PBMCs. CDR3 in amino acids: CAISDGESYEQYF. CDR3 bases: TGTGCCATCAGTGACGGGGAATCCTACGAGCAGTACTTC.